Sequencing of this TCR beta chain was carried out in a study of blood T cell repertoires in COVID-19. In the study overall: The United States, Italy and Spain supplied acute and convalescent COVID-19 samples. Sources were T cells, B-cell-depleted T cells, or PBMCs; the material itself was cDNA or gDNA.

As originally analysed: Estimation of nucleated cell counts relied on the amplification of reference gene primers. Some clones are missing from TCRdb's copy, which holds only in-frame ones; the method was immunoSEQ multiplex PCR. V and J calls and clone size follow that table, whereas D and trimming were derived from the DNA. The repertoire holds more than 85,000 clones, with about 71% as singletons. Germline loops: CDR1 SGHRS, CDR2 YFSETQ. This CDR3 contains 14 residues. V was shortened by 9 bases and J by 0 bases, with 12 bases between the two germline ends. J is TRBJ2-2 and V is TRBV5-1, with D uncertain. Material: peripheral blood. The TCR sequence derives from a woman between 50 and 59 years old with acute or convalescent COVID-19. The CDR3 coding sequence is TGCGCCACCACAGATTCTGCGAACACCGGGGAGCTGTTTTTT. It specifies CATTDSANTGELFF.